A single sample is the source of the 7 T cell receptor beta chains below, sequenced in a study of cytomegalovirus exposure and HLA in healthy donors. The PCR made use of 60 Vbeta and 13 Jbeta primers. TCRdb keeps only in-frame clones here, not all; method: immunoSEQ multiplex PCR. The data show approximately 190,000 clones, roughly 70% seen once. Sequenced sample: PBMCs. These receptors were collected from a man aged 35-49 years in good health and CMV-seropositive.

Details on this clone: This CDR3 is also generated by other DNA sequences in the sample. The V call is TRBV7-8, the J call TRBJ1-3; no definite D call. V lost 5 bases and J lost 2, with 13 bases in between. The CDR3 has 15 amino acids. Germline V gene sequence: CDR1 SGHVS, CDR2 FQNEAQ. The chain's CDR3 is CASSLTSGTGNTIYF. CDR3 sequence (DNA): TGTGCCAGCAGCCTTACATCGGGAACTGGAAACACCATATATTTT.

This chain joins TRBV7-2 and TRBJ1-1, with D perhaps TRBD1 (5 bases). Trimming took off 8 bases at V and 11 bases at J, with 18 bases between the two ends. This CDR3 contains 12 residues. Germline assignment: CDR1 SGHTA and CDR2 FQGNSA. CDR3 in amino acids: CASYIPGGGAFF. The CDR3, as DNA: TGTGCCAGCTACATCCCCGGGGGGGGTGCTTTCTTT.

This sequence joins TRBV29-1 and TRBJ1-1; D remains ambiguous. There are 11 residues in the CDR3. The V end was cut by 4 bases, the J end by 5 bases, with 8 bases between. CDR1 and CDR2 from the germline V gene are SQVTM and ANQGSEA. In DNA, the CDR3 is TGCAGCGTTGTATCGCTAACTGAAGCTTTCTTT. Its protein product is CSVVSLTEAFF.

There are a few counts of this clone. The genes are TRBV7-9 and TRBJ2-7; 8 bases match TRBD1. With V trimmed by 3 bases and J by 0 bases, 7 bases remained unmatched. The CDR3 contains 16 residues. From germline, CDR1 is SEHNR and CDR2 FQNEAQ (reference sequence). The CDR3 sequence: CASSFSPGTGSYEQYF. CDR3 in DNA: TGTGCCAGCAGCTTTAGTCCCGGGACAGGCTCCTACGAGCAGTACTTC.

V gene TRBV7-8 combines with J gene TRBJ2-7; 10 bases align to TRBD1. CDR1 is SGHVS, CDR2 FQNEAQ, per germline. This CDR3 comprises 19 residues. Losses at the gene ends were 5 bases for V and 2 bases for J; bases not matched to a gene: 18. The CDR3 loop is CASSPFPGTGDPRAYEQYF. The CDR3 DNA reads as TGTGCCAGCAGCCCCTTCCCCGGGACAGGGGACCCTCGGGCCTACGAGCAGTACTTC. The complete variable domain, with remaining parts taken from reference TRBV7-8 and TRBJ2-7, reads GAGVSQSPRYKVAKRGQDVALRCDPISGHVSLFWYQQALGQGPEFLTYFQNEAQLDKSGLPSDRFFAERPEGSVSTLKIQRTQQEDSAVYLCASSPFPGTGDPRAYEQYFGPGTRLTVT.

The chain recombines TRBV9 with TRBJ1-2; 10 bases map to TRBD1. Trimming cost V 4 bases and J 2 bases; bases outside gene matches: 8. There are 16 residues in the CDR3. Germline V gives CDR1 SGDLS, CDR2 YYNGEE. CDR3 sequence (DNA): TGTGCCAGCAGCCCCCGGACAGGGGGAGGGAACTATGGCTACACCTTC. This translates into CASSPRTGGGNYGYTF. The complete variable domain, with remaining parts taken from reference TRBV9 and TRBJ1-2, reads DSGVTQTPKHLITATGQRVTLRCSPRSGDLSVYWYQQSLDQGLQFLIQYYNGEERAKGNILERFSAQQFPDLHSELNLSSLELGDSALYFCASSPRTGGGNYGYTFGSGTRLTVV.

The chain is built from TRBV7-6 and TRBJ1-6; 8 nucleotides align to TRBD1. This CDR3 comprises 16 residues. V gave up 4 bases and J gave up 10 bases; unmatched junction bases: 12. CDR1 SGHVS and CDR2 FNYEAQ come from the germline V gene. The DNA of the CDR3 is TGTGCCAGCAGCTCCCCGGTCGGACAGGGTCGGTCACCCCTCCACTTT. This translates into CASSSPVGQGRSPLHF.